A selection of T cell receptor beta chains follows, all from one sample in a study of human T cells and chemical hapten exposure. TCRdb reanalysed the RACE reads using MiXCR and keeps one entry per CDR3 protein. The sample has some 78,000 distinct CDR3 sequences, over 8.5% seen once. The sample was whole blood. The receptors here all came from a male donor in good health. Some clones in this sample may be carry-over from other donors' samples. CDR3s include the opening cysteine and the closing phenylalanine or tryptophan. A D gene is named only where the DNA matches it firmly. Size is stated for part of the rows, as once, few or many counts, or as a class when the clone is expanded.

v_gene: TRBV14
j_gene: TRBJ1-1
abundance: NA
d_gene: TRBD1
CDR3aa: CASSEQGGGTEAFF
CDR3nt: TGTGCCAGCAGCGAGCAGGGGGGCGGCACTGAAGCTTTCTTT

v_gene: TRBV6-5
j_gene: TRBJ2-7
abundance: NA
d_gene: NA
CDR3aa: CASSYSLGASYEQYF
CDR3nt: TGTGCCAGCAGTTACTCGCTGGGGGCCTCCTACGAGCAGTACTTC

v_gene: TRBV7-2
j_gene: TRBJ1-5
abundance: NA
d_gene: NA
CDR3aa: CASSLRQPDQPQHF
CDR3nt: TGTGCCAGCAGCTTACGACAACCCGATCAGCCCCAGCATTTT

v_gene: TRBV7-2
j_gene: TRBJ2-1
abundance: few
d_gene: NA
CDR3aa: CASSSLDRVEQFF
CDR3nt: TGTGCCAGCAGCTCCCTGGACCGAGTTGAGCAGTTCTTC

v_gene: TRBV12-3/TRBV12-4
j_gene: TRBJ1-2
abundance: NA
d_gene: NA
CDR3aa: CASSLGGRARGYTF
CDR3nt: TGTGCCAGCAGTTTAGGGGGCAGGGCAAGGGGCTACACCTTC

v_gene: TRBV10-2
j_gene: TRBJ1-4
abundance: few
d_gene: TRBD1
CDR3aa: CASRTQTGLIEKLFF
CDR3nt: TGCGCCAGCAGAACTCAGACAGGGTTGATTGAAAAACTGTTTTTT

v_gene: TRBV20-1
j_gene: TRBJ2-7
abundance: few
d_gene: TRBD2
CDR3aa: CSASTSGGAGEQYF
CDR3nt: TGCAGTGCCTCTACTAGCGGGGGGGCGGGGGAGCAGTACTTC

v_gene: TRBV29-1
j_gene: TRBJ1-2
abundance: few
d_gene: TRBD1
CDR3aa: CSADTQGAAGYTF
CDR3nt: TGCAGCGCCGATACCCAGGGGGCAGCTGGCTACACCTTC

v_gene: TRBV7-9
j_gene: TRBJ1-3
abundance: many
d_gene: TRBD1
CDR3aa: CASSMGTGTGNTIYF
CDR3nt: TGTGCCAGCAGCATGGGGACAGGGACTGGAAACACCATATATTTT

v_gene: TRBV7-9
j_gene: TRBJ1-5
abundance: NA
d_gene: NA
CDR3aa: CASSLGGAGSNQPQHF
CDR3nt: TGTGCCAGCAGCTTAGGGGGGGCGGGCAGCAATCAGCCCCAGCATTTT

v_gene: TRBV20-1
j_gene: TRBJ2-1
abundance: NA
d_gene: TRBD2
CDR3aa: CSARRGWRGDNEQFF
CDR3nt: TGCAGTGCTAGGCGTGGGTGGCGGGGGGACAATGAGCAGTTCTTC

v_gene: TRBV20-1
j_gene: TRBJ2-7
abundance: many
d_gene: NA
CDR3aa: CSARDNRDEQYF
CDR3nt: TGCAGTGCTAGAGATAATAGGGACGAGCAGTACTTC

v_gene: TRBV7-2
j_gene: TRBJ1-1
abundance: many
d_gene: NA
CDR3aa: CASSLSQGTEAFF
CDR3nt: TGTGCCAGCAGCTTATCACAGGGTACTGAAGCTTTCTTT

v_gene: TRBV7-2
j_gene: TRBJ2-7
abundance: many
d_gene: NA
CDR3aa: CASALRPSRGEQYF
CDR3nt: TGTGCCAGCGCTCTGCGCCCATCAAGGGGCGAGCAGTACTTC